The source of this TCR beta chain is a study of OX40 agonist ivuxolimab in advanced cancers. Measured with immunoSEQ multiplex PCR; TCRdb has only the in-frame clones, and not every one. The top ten hold about 0.29% of the sample, which has some 97,000 clones, approximately 90% seen once. V gave up 1 base and J gave up 4 bases, with 17 bases separating them. Per germline, CDR1 SGHTA and CDR2 FQGNSA. The CDR3 spans 16 residues. The sequence derives from an adult with an advanced solid tumor such as melanoma, head and neck, liver or kidney cancer. The chain employs TRBV7-2 and TRBJ2-7, with D perhaps assigned TRBD1 or TRBD2 (6 bases each). The sequences come from CD4+ or CD8+ T cells sorted from blood, collected in a trial of the OX40 agonist ivuxolimab. The CDR3 loop is CASSLVGGLGIYEQYF. The CDR3 DNA sequence: TGTGCCAGCAGCTTAGTTGGGGGGCTGGGGATTTACGAGCAGTACTTC.